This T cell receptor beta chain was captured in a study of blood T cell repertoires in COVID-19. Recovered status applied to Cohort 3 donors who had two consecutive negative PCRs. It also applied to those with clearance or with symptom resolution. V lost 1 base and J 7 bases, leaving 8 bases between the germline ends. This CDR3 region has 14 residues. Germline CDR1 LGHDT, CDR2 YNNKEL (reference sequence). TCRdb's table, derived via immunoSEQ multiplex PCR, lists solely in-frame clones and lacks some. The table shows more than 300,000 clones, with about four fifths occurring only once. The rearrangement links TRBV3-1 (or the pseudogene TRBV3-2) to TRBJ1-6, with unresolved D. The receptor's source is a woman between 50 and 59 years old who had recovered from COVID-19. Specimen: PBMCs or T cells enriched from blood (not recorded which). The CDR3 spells CASSQVAENSPLHF. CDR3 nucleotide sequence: TGTGCCAGCAGCCAAGTCGCAGAAAATTCACCCCTCCACTTT.